This T cell receptor beta chain derives from a study of shared clonotypes between healthy human individuals. The assay ran at deep level. The replicate PCRs on unsorted PBMC were given about 0.3 ug DNA, which is approximately 30,000 T cell genomes. The repertoire was sequenced with immunoSEQ multiplex PCR; TCRdb's copy has only in-frame clones and lacks some. The sample lists 470,000 or so clones; 81% were seen once. The CDR3 is 13 amino acids. The trim removed 2 bases at V and 6 bases at J, leaving 3 bases unmatched. Germline V gene data show CDR1 as MDHEN and CDR2 as SYDVKM. Those who donated were healthy HIV-negative adults, with no recent acute infections or vaccinations reported.

Sequencing was performed on PBMCs. This sequence was found in a woman aged 40 to 50 in good health. Some clones in this sample may be carry-over from other donors' samples. V gene TRBV28 combines with J gene TRBJ2-7; 8 nucleotides align to TRBD1. The CDR3 coding sequence is TGTGCCAGCAGTTTACAGGGGGCTACCGAGCAGTACTTC. This sequence encodes CASSLQGATEQYF. The complete variable domain, with remaining parts taken from reference TRBV28 and TRBJ2-7, reads DVKVTQSSRYLVKRTGEKVFLECVQDMDHENMFWYRQDPGLGLRLIYFSYDVKMKEKGDIPEGYSVSREKKERFSLILESASTNQTSMYLCASSLQGATEQYFGPGTRLTVT.